These 5 T cell receptor beta chains share one sample of origin, sequenced in a study of blood T cell repertoires in COVID-19. This table comes from immunoSEQ multiplex PCR, and its TCRdb copy is limited to in-frame clones, with some not included. The repertoire has about 260,000 clones, approximately 92% of them found once; the top ten carry approximately 2.6%. Source material: peripheral blood. The receptors originated from a person aged 18 to 29 with COVID-19, enrolled during active disease.

The chain is built from TRBV4-1 and TRBJ2-7, with 8 bases that match TRBD1. The germline V gene has CDR1 MGHRA and CDR2 YSYEKL. The J segment lost 0 bases and the V segment lost 4 bases, leaving 5 bases of the junction unmatched. The CDR3 runs 15 residues. CDR3 nucleotide sequence: TGCGCCAGCAGCCTTCGGGGACAGGCCTCCTACGAGCAGTACTTC. Its translation: CASSLRGQASYEQYF.

This clone was seen just once. The V and J genes are TRBV7-8 and TRBJ2-3; D gene ambiguous. V lost 5 bases, J lost 3 bases, and 6 bases lay in between. CDR1 and CDR2 (germline): SGHVS, FQNEAQ. The CDR3 consists of 12 residues. CDR3 in DNA: TGTGCCAGCAGCCCCTCGACAGATACGCAGTATTTT. This sequence encodes CASSPSTDTQYF.

The rearrangement uses TRBV4-1 and TRBJ2-6, with D possibly TRBD1 on 6 matching bases. Germline CDR1 and CDR2: MGHRA and YSYEKL. V was cut by 1 base and J by 1 base, with 8 bases left in between. There are 16 residues in the CDR3. The CDR3 sequence: CASSQAQGSGANVLTF. The CDR3 coding sequence is TGCGCCAGCAGCCAAGCACAGGGTTCTGGGGCCAACGTCCTGACTTTC.

The chain carries TRBV6-6 and TRBJ2-7; 10 nucleotides match TRBD2. Germline values: CDR1 MNHNY, CDR2 SVGAGI (reference sequence). The CDR3 loop spans 14 amino acids. V was pared by 6 bases and J by 5 bases, with 7 bases of the junction left unmatched. As DNA, the CDR3 is TGTGCCAGCAGGAAGCGGGAGGGGGGAGACGAGCAGTACTTC. Its protein is CASRKREGGDEQYF.

The V and J genes are TRBV5-6 and TRBJ2-6; D might be TRBD1 or TRBD2, each matching 6 bases. V gave up 4 bases and J gave up 9 bases, with 11 bases separating them. Germline-derived CDR1 and CDR2 are SGHDT and YYEEEE. This CDR3 has 13 amino acids. This CDR3 reads CASSLGGGNVLTF. CDR3 in DNA: TGTGCCAGCAGCCTGGGGGGCGGCAACGTCCTGACTTTC.